The 11 T cell receptor beta chains below were found in one sample sequenced in a study of T cells after yellow fever vaccination. TCRdb recomputed calls from the 5' RACE reads with MiXCR, one row per CDR3 protein. This sample has hundreds of thousands of distinct CDR3 sequences, with approximately 13% found just once. The sample here was PBMCs, taken on the day of the yellow fever booster vaccination. These receptors all stem from a man aged 25-45 years who received the YFV17D yellow fever vaccine.

This clonotype has only a few counts. This chain connects TRBV5-1 to TRBJ2-2; D call uncertain. The V end was cut by 0 bases, the J end by 2 bases, with 8 bases between. Germline CDR1 reads SGHRS; CDR2 reads YFSETQ. This CDR3 contains 15 residues. The CDR3 DNA is TGCGCCAGCAGCTTGGAGACAAGCAACACCGGGGAGCTGTTTTTT. Protein: CASSLETSNTGELFF.

This clonotype was seen a handful of times. The chain couples TRBV7-2 to TRBJ2-7; TRBD2 aligns across 8 bases. The CDR3 runs to 15 residues. J was trimmed by 6 bases and V by 4 bases; bases with no gene match: 11. CDR1 is SGHTA, CDR2 FQGNSA, per germline. The CDR3 DNA reads as TGTGCCAGCAGCTCAGGAAACGGGAGGGCCTCCGAGCAGTACTTC. This gives the protein CASSSGNGRASEQYF.

The sample holds many counts of this clonotype. The chain links TRBV12-3 or TRBV12-4 to TRBJ2-7, with 11 nucleotides matching TRBD2. The CDR3 consists of 16 residues. The trim removed 5 bases at V and 0 bases at J, leaving 6 bases unmatched. The CDR3 nucleotides read TGTGCCAGCAGTCCCGCGACTAGCGGGAACTCCTACGAGCAGTACTTC. Amino acid sequence: CASSPATSGNSYEQYF.

This clonotype was picked up a small number of times. CDR3 DNA sequence: TGCGCCAGCTCCTTAGTGGGTGAGGGAGACGAGCAGTACTTC. Protein product: CASSLVGEGDEQYF. The J gene is TRBJ2-7, the V gene TRBV10-2; the D gene is possibly TRBD2 (5 bases). This CDR3 has 14 amino acids. Trimming removed 8 bases from V and 5 bases from J, with 19 bases in between. Looked up from germline, CDR1 is WSHSY and CDR2 is SAAADI.

V and J are TRBV20-1 and TRBJ1-1; D remains unclear. Germline V lookup: CDR1 DFQATT, CDR2 SNEGSKA (reference sequence). The V and J ends lost 5 bases and 0 bases respectively, with 10 bases between them. The CDR3 extends over 13 amino acids. The CDR3 is CSASTTVNTEAFF. CDR3 sequence (DNA): TGCAGTGCTTCCACGACGGTGAACACTGAAGCTTTCTTT.

A few counts support this clonotype. This chain links TRBV20-1 with TRBJ2-7; 12 bases agree with TRBD2. The ends lost 1 base at V and 5 bases at J; junction bases unmatched: 3. The CDR3 has 14 residues. Germline V gene sequence: CDR1 DFQATT, CDR2 SNEGSKA (reference sequence). The CDR3 loop is CSARGLAGEDEQYF. Here the CDR3 DNA reads TGCAGTGCTAGAGGACTAGCGGGAGAAGACGAGCAGTACTTC.

The table lists this clonotype with a few counts. The J gene is TRBJ2-7, the V gene TRBV5-1; maybe TRBD2 (5 bases). Germline V gives CDR1 SGHRS, CDR2 YFSETQ. The CDR3 has 14 residues. V gave up 1 base and J gave up 5 bases, with 13 bases separating them. The CDR3 region has the DNA TGCGCCAGCAGCTTGTACGGGATATTAAACGAGCAGTACTTC. Protein sequence: CASSLYGILNEQYF.

This clonotype was observed a few times. A read error may account for a junction end that differs from germline. V usage is TRBV5-5 and J usage is TRBJ2-2; D is perhaps TRBD1 (5 bases). Per the germline V gene, CDR1 is SGHKS and CDR2 is YYEKEE (reference sequence). The CDR3 spans 15 residues. This chain's CDR3 is CASTLGSRAAGELFF. CDR3 nucleotide sequence: TGTGCCAGCACCTTGGGGTCCAGGGCGGCCGGGGAGCTGTTTTTT.

The chain joins TRBV6-5 to TRBJ2-2; D is possibly TRBD2 (6 bases). Germline-derived CDR1 and CDR2 are MNHEY and SVGAGI. The V end was cut by 0 bases, the J end by 5 bases, with 16 bases between. The CDR3 has 17 residues. The CDR3 sequence is CASSYSGGRLATGELFF. The CDR3 DNA reads TGTGCCAGCAGTTACTCGGGGGGACGTCTTGCTACCGGGGAGCTGTTTTTT.

This clonotype has at least ten counts. The gene calls are TRBV20-1 and TRBJ2-7; D is possibly TRBD1 or TRBD2 (6 bases each). The V and J ends lost 4 bases and 7 bases respectively, with 17 bases between them. The CDR3 loop spans 13 amino acids. Germline V gene data show CDR1 as DFQATT and CDR2 as SNEGSKA (reference sequence). In DNA form, the CDR3 reads TGCAGTGCTACAAGGCCGGGGGCGGTGGAGCAGTACTTC. This gives the protein CSATRPGAVEQYF.

The chain has TRBV9 and TRBJ2-1, with D tentatively TRBD2 (6 bases). Trimming cost V 4 bases and J 9 bases, with 11 bases left between them. This CDR3 is built from 12 residues. The germline CDR1 and CDR2 sequences are SGDLS and YYNGEE. CDR3 sequence reads: CASSPRLGEQFF. CDR3 DNA: TGTGCCAGCAGCCCCCGACTAGGTGAGCAGTTCTTC.